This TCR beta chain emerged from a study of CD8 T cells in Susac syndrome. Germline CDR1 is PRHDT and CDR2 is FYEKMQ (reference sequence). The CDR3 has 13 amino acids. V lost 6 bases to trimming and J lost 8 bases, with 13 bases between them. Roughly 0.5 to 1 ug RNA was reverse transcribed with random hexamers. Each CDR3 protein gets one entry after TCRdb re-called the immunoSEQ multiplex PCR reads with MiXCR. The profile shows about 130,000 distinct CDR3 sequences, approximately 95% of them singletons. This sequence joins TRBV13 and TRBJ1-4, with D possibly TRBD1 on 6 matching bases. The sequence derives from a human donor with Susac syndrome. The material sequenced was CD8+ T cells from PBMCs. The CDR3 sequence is CASRTGLEEKLFF. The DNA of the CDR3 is TGTGCCAGCAGGACAGGCCTAGAGGAAAAACTGTTTTTT.